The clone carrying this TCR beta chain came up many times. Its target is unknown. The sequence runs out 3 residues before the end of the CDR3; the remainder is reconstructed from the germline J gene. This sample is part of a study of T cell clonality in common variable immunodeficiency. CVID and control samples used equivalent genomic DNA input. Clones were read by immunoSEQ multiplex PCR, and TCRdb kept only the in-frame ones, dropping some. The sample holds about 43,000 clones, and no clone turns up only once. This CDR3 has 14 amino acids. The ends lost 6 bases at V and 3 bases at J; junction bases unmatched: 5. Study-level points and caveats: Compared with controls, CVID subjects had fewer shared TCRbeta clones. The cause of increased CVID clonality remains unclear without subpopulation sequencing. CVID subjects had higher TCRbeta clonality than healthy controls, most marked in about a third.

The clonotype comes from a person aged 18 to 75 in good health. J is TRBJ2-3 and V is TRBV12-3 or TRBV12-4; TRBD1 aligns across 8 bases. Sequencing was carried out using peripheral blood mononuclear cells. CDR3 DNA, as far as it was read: TGTGCCAGCAGCGGACAGGGCGTAACAGATACG. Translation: CASSGQGVTDT. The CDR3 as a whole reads CASSGQGVTDTQYF.